This TCR beta chain is from a study of CD8+CD57+ T cells in acquired aplastic anemia. Study results and limitations: With respect to CD8+ Simpson's diversity, patients and controls did not differ significantly.

Patients who underwent sequencing had shown CD8+CD57+ cell expansion by flow cytometry. This clonotype was observed many times. Its target is not known. J was trimmed by 2 bases and V by 2 bases; bases with no gene match: 3. The germline V gene has CDR1 MNHEY and CDR2 SVGAGI. The CDR3 has 15 amino acids. Genomic DNA constituted the template upon which TCR beta VDJ and CDR3 profiling was performed. One entry per CDR3 protein, called by TCRdb with MiXCR from the reads. The sample records about 170,000 distinct CDR3 sequences, less than 60% being singletons. V usage is TRBV6-5 and J usage is TRBJ2-7; 10 bases are a match to TRBD2. This clonotype was obtained from a human donor with aplastic anemia. Sequenced material: sorted CD4+, CD8+, or CD8+CD57+ T cells (not recorded which) from PBMCs. CDR3 sequence (DNA): TGTGCCAGCAGTTACGCTAGCGGGGGTACCTACGAGCAGTACTTC. Its protein product is CASSYASGGTYEQYF.